This entry lists 5 T cell receptor beta chains sequenced from one sample in a study of T-cell reconstitution after alpha-beta-depleted transplantation in children. TCRbeta library preparation incorporated unique molecular identifiers. TCRdb fed the PCR reads into MiXCR, producing one record per CDR3 protein. The sample lists roughly 670,000 distinct CDR3 sequences, roughly 14% occurring once. Sequencing used PBMCs, obtained before TCRalphabeta/CD19-depleted stem cell transplant. The receptors come from a girl aged 2 to 9 with congenital amegakaryocytic thrombocytopenia, due to receive a stem cell transplant.

The chain combines TRBV7-2 with TRBJ2-1; 7 bases match TRBD2. Unmatched junction bases numbered 9, after V lost 11 bases and J lost 2 bases. Per the germline V gene, CDR1 is SGHTA and CDR2 is FQGNSA. The CDR3 contains 14 residues. This CDR3 reads CAVRASGAYNEQFF. The DNA for the CDR3 is TGTGCCGTGCGAGCTAGCGGAGCCTACAATGAGCAGTTCTTC. The variable domain in full, completed from reference TRBV7-2 and TRBJ2-1, reads GAGVSQSPSNKVTEKGKDVELRCDPISGHTALYWYRQSLGQGLEFLIYFQGNSAPDKSGLPSDRFSAERTGGSVSTLTIQRTQQEDSAVYLCAVRASGAYNEQFFGPGTRLTVL.

This clonotype was seen repeatedly, ten times or more. The chain uses TRBV5-1 and TRBJ2-7, with D tentatively TRBD1 (6 bases). The germline V gene has CDR1 SGHRS and CDR2 YFSETQ. The CDR3 loop spans 12 amino acids. Trimming stripped 4 bases from V and 6 bases from J, with 11 bases between. The CDR3 protein is CASSQGLSEQYF. The CDR3 DNA follows: TGCGCCAGCAGCCAGGGGTTGAGCGAGCAGTACTTC. Complete variable domain (other parts from reference TRBV5-1 and TRBJ2-7): KAGVTQTPRYLIKTRGQQVTLSCSPISGHRSVSWYQQTPGQGLQFLFEYFSETQRNKGNFPGRFSGRQFSNSRSEMNVSTLELGDSALYLCASSQGLSEQYFGPGTRLTVT.

This clonotype showed up many times. The chain has TRBV6-2 or TRBV6-3 and TRBJ2-5, with 8 bases lining up with TRBD1. The CDR3 has 13 amino acids. The trim removed 7 bases at V and 5 bases at J, leaving 6 bases unmatched. Per germline, CDR1 MNHEY and CDR2 SVGEGT. The CDR3: CASTDRESETQYF. DNA for the CDR3: TGTGCCAGCACGGACAGGGAGTCGGAGACCCAGTACTTC.

The rearrangement uses TRBV6-2 or TRBV6-3 and TRBJ2-5, with D unclear. There are 14 residues in the CDR3. Germline CDR1 reads MNHEY; CDR2 reads SVGEGT. V was clipped by 6 bases and J by 5 bases, with 16 bases between them. CDR3 in DNA: TGTGCCAGCAGAGCCACCAGTTTCCAGGAGACCCAGTACTTC. Its protein product is CASRATSFQETQYF.

This clonotype was observed many times. The V call is TRBV20-1, the J call TRBJ2-3; 9 positions match TRBD2. V trimming: 0 bases; J trimming: 7 bases; junction bases outside the gene matches: 14. The germline V gene has CDR1 DFQATT and CDR2 SNEGSKA (reference sequence). CDR3 length equals 17 residues. Written as DNA, the CDR3 is TGCAGTGCTAGAGATGAACCCTCTAGCGGGGACATCAATACGCAGTATTTT. This translates into CSARDEPSSGDINTQYF.